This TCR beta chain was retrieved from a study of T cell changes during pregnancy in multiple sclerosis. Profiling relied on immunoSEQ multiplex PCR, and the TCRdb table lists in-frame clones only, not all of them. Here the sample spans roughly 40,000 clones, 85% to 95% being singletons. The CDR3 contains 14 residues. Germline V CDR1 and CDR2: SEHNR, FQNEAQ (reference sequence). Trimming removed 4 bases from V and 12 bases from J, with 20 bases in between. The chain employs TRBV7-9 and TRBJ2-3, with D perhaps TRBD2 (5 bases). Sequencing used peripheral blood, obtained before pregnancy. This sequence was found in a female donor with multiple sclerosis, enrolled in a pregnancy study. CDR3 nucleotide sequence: TGTGCCAGCAGCTCGGCAAGGACTGTCGTCCTTCAGTATTTT. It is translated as CASSSARTVVLQYF.